The 7 T cell receptor beta chains below all came from one sample that was sequenced in a study of early T cells in non-severe SARS-CoV-2 infection. TCRdb redid the calling of the 5' RACE reads with MiXCR, one entry per CDR3 protein. The sample yields tens of thousands of distinct CDR3 sequences, approximately 9% seen once. The input for sequencing was whole blood, taken at baseline. These receptors were obtained from an adult who was a healthcare worker with PCR-confirmed SARS-CoV-2 infection or an uninfected control (not recorded which).

This clonotype has ten or more counts. The V gene is TRBV15, the J gene TRBJ2-5; no clear D. The CDR3 spans 14 residues. Trimming removed 0 bases from V and 1 base from J, with 6 bases in between. In germline, CDR1 is LNHNV, CDR2 YYDKDF (reference sequence). The CDR3 bases are TGTGCCACCAGCAGAGATCGCGGCCAAGAGACCCAGTACTTC. It is translated as CATSRDRGQETQYF. The whole variable domain, remainder taken from reference TRBV15 and TRBJ2-5, is DAMVIQNPRYQVTQFGKPVTLSCSQTLNHNVMYWYQQKSSQAPKLLFHYYDKDFNNEADTPDNFQSRRPNTSFCFLDIRSPGLGDTAMYLCATSRDRGQETQYFGPGTRLLVL.

This clonotype was seen at least ten times. The rearrangement uses TRBV5-6 and TRBJ1-1; the D is unclear. The CDR3 loop spans 13 amino acids. Trimming shortened V by 0 bases and J by 7 bases, and 10 bases separated the two germline ends. CDR1 is SGHDT, CDR2 YYEEEE, per germline. For the CDR3, the DNA is TGTGCCAGCAGCTTGGCCGAAGGGAATGAAGCTTTCTTT. It yields the protein CASSLAEGNEAFF. Full variable domain (outside the CDR3, taken from reference TRBV5-6 and TRBJ1-1): DAGVTQSPTHLIKTRGQQVTLRCSPKSGHDTVSWYQQALGQGPQFIFQYYEEEERQRGNFPDRFSGHQFPNYSSELNVNALLLGDSALYLCASSLAEGNEAFFGQGTRLTVV.

This clonotype was found a few times. The chain has TRBV7-9 and TRBJ2-1; 13 positions match TRBD2. CDR3 size: 15 residues. V lost 4 bases to trimming and J lost 6 bases; unmatched junction nucleotides: 3. Germline CDR1 reads SEHNR; CDR2 reads FQNEAQ (reference sequence). This CDR3 is CASSSWTSGSNEQFF. The CDR3 region has the DNA TGTGCCAGCAGCTCCTGGACTAGCGGGAGCAATGAGCAGTTCTTC.

This rearrangement joins TRBV9 to TRBJ2-7; TRBD1 matches 9 bases. Trimming took 2 bases from V and 6 from J; bases not matched to a gene: 3. The germline V gene has CDR1 SGDLS and CDR2 YYNGEE. This CDR3 region has 13 residues. CDR3 nucleotide sequence: TGTGCCAGCAGCGTGGGGACAGGGACCGAGCAGTACTTC. Translation gives CASSVGTGTEQYF.

In its sample, this clonotype ranks as medium-sized. The rearrangement uses TRBV29-1 and TRBJ1-1; 9 bases fit TRBD1. The CDR3 runs to 16 residues. Trimming at V came to 4 bases and at J to 6 bases, leaving 15 bases not matched to a gene. The germline V gene encodes CDR1 SQVTM and CDR2 ANQGSEA. The CDR3 coding sequence is TGCAGCGTTGTAGGTAGGGAGGACAGGGGTCATCCTGAAGCTTTCTTT. It codes for CSVVGREDRGHPEAFF. Combining the CDR3 with reference TRBV29-1 and TRBJ1-1 gives the whole variable domain SAVISQKPSRDICQRGTSLTIQCQVDSQVTMMFWYRQQPGQSLTLIATANQGSEATYESGFVIDKFPISRPNLTFSTLTVSNMSPEDSSIYLCSVVGREDRGHPEAFFGQGTRLTVV.

The V call is TRBV30, the J call TRBJ2-1, with D hard to call. CDR3 size: 14 residues. Trimming pared 4 bases from V and 4 bases from J, leaving 14 bases between. From germline, CDR1 is GTSNPN and CDR2 SVGIG (reference sequence). The CDR3 DNA reads as TGTGCCTGGACGCCGGAAGTAAGGTACAATGAGCAGTTCTTC. Protein sequence: CAWTPEVRYNEQFF. The full variable domain, its missing parts supplied by reference TRBV30 and TRBJ2-1, is SQTIHQWPATLVQPVGSPLSLECTVEGTSNPNLYWYRQAAGRGLQLLFYSVGIGQISSEVPQNLSASRPQDRQFILSSKKLLLSDSGFYLCAWTPEVRYNEQFFGPGTRLTVL.

This clonotype was observed a handful of times. The chain carries TRBV6-5 and TRBJ2-3, with a tentative D call TRBD1 (6 bases). Germline assignment: CDR1 MNHEY and CDR2 SVGAGI. This CDR3 has 14 amino acids. Trimming pared 5 bases from V and 2 bases from J, leaving 11 bases between. The CDR3 is CASSRQVATDTQYF. DNA of the CDR3: TGTGCCAGCAGTCGACAGGTCGCCACAGATACGCAGTATTTT.